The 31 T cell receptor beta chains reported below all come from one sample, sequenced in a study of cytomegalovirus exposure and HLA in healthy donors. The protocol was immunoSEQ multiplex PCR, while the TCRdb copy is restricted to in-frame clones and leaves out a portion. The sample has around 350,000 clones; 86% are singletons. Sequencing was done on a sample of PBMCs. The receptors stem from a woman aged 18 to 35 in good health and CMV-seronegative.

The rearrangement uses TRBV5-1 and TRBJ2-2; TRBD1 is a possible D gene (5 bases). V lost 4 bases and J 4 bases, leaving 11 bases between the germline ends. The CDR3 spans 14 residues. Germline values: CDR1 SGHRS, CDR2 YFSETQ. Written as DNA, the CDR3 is TGCGCCAGCAGCCCGGACATCCCCACCGGGGAGCTGTTTTTT. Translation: CASSPDIPTGELFF.

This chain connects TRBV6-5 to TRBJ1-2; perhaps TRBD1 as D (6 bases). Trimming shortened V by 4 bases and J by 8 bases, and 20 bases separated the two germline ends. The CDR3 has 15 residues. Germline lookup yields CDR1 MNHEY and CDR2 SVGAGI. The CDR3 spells CASSSIQGRARGYTF. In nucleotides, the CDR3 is TGTGCCAGCAGTTCAATACAGGGAAGAGCTAGGGGCTACACCTTC.

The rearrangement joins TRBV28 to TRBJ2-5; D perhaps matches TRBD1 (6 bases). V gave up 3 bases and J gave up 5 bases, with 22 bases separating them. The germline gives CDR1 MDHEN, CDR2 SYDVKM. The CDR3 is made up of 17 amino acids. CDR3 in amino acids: CASSFRGQLGPGETQYF. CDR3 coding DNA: TGTGCCAGCAGTTTCCGTGGACAGTTGGGGCCGGGGGAGACCCAGTACTTC.

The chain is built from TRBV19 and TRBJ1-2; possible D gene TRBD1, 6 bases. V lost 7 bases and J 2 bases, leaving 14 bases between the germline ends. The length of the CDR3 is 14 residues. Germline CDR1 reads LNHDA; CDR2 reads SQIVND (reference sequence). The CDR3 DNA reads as TGTGCCAGTACCCCGACAGGCCCAAACTATGGCTACACCTTC. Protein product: CASTPTGPNYGYTF.

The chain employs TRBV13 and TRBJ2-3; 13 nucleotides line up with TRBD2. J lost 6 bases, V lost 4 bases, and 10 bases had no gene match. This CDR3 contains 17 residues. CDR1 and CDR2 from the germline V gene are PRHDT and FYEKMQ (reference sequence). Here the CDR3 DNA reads TGTGCCAGCAGCTCGCCCCAAACTAGCGGGGGGGCGGATACGCAGTATTTT. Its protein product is CASSSPQTSGGADTQYF.

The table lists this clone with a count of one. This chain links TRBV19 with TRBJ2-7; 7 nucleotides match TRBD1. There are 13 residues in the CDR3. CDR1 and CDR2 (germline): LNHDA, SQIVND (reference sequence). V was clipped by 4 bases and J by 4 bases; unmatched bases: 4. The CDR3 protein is CASSRGGLYEQYF. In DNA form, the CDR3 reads TGTGCCAGTAGTAGAGGGGGCCTATACGAGCAGTACTTC.

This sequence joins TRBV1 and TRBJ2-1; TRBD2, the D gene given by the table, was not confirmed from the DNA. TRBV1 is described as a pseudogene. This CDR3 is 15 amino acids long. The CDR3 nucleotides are TGCACCAGCAGCCAAGCGGGGGGAACCTACAATGAGCAGTTCTTC. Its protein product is CTSSQAGGTYNEQFF.

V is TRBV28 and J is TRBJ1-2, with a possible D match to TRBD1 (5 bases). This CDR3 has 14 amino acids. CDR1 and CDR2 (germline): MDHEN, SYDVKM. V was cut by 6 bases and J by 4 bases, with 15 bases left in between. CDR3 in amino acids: CASSFVDRTYGYTF. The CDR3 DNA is TGTGCCAGCAGCTTCGTTGACAGAACCTATGGCTACACCTTC.

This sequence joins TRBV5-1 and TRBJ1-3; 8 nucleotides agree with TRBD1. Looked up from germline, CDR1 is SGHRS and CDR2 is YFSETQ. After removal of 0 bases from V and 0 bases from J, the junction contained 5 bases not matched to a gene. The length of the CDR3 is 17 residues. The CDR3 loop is CASSLGDRHLSGNTIYF. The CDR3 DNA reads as TGCGCCAGCAGCTTGGGGGACAGGCACCTCTCTGGAAACACCATATATTTT.

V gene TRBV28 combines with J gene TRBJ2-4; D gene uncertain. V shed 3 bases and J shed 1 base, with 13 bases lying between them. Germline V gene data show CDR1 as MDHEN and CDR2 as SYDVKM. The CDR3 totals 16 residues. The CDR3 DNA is TGTGCCAGCAGTTTGACCGGGTTGCAGGCCAAAAACATTCAGTACTTC. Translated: CASSLTGLQAKNIQYF.

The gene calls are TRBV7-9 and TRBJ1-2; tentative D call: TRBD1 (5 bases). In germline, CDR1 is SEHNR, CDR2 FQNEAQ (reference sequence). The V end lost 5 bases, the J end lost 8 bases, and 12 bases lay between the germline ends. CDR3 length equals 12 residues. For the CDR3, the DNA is TGTGCCAGCAGCGAGGGACTTCAAGGCTACACCTTC. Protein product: CASSEGLQGYTF.

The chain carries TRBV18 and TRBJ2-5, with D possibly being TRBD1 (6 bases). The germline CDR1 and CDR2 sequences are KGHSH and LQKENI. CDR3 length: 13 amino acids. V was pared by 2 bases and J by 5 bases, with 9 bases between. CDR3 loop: CASSPGGEETQYF. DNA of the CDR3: TGTGCCAGCTCACCAGGGGGCGAGGAGACCCAGTACTTC.

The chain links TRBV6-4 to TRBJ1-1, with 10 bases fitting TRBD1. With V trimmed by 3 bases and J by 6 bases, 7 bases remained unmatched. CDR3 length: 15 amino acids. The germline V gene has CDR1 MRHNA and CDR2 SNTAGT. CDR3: CASSESGQGIAEAFF. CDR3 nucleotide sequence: TGTGCCAGCAGTGAGTCGGGACAGGGGATCGCTGAAGCTTTCTTT.

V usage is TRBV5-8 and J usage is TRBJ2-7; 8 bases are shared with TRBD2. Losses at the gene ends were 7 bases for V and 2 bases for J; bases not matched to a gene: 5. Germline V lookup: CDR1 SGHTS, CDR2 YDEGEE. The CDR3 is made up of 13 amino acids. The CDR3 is CASRTRGAYEQYF. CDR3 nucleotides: TGTGCCAGCCGTACGCGGGGGGCCTACGAGCAGTACTTC.

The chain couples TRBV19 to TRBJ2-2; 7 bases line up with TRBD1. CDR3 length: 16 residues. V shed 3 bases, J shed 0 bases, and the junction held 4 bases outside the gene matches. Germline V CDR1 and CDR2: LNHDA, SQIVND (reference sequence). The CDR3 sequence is CASSIRDRTNTGELFF. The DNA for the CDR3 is TGTGCCAGTAGTATTCGGGACAGAACGAACACCGGGGAGCTGTTTTTT.

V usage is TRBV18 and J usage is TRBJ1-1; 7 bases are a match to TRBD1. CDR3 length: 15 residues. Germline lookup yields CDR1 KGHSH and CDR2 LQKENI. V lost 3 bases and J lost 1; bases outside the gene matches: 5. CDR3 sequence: CASSPSGGWNTEAFF. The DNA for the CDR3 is TGTGCCAGCTCACCCTCAGGGGGTTGGAACACTGAAGCTTTCTTT.

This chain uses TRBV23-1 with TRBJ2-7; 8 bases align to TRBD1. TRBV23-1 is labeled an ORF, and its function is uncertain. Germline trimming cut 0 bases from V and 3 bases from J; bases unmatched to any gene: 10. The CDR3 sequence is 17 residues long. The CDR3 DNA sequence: TGCGCCAGCAGTCAATCGAGGGACAGGCTTTTCCTCTACGAGCAGTACTTC. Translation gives CASSQSRDRLFLYEQYF.

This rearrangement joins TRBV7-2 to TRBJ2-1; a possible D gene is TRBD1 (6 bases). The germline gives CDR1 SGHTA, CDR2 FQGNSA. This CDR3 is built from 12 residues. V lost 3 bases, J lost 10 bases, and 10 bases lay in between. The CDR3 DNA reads TGTGCCAGCAGCTTTGGGGGCGTGGAGCAGTTCTTC. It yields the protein CASSFGGVEQFF.

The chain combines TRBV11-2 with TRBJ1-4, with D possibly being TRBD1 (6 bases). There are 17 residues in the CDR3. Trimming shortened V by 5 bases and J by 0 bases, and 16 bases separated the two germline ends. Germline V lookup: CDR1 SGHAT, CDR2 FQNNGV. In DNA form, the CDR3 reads TGTGCCAGCAGCCTCAAACCTTGGGACACAACTAATGAAAAACTGTTTTTT. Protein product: CASSLKPWDTTNEKLFF.

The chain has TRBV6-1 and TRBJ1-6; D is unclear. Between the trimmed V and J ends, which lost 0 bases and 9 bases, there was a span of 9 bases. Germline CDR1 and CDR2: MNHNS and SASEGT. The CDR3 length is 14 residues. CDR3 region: CASSEALVGSPLHF. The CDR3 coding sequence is TGTGCCAGCAGTGAAGCCCTAGTAGGTTCACCCCTCCACTTT.

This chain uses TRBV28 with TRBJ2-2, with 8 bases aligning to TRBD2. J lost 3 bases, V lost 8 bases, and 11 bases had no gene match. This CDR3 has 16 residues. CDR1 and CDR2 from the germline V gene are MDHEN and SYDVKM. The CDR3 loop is CASLEGIAGYTGELFF. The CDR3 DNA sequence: TGTGCCAGCCTCGAAGGTATAGCGGGATACACCGGGGAGCTGTTTTTT. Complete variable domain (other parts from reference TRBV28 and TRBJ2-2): DVKVTQSSRYLVKRTGEKVFLECVQDMDHENMFWYRQDPGLGLRLIYFSYDVKMKEKGDIPEGYSVSREKKERFSLILESASTNQTSMYLCASLEGIAGYTGELFFGEGSRLTVL.

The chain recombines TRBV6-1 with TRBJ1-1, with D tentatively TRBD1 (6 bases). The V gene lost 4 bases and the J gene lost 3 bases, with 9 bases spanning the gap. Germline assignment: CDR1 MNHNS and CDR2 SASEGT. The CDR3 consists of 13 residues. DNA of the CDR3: TGTGCCAGCAGTGCACAGGGTCACACTGAAGCTTTCTTT. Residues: CASSAQGHTEAFF.

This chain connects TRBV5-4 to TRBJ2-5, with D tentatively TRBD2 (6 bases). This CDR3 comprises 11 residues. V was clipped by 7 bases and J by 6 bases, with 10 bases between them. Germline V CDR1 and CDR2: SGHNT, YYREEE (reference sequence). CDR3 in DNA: TGTGCCAGCGCACGCGGGAAGACCCAGTACTTC. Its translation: CASARGKTQYF.

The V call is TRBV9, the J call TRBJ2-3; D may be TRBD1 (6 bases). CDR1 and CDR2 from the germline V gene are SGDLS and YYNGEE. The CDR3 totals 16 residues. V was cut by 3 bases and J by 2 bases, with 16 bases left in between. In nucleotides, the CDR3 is TGTGCCAGCAGCGCCGGACAGATGGGCCACACAGATACGCAGTATTTT. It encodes CASSAGQMGHTDTQYF.

As DNA, the CDR3 is TGTGCCAGCAGTTTAGGGAGGGGGGGCTACGAGCAGTACTTC. Translated, it gives CASSLGRGGYEQYF. The rearrangement links TRBV27 to TRBJ2-7, with D perhaps TRBD2 (7 bases). The germline CDR1 and CDR2 sequences are MNHEY and SMNVEV (reference sequence). Trimming removed 2 bases from V and 3 bases from J, with 11 bases in between. The CDR3 spans 14 residues.

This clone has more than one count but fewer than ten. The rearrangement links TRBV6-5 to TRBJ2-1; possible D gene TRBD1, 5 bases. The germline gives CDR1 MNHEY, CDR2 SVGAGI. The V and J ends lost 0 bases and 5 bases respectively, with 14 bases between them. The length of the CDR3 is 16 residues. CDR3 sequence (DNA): TGTGCCAGCAGTTACTCGAATAGTGGGGCCAACAATGAGCAGTTCTTC. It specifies CASSYSNSGANNEQFF.

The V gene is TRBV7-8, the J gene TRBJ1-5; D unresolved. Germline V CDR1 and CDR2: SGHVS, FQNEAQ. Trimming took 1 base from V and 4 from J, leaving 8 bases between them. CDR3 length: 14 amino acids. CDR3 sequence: CASSLGIRNQPQHF. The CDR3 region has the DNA TGTGCCAGCAGCTTAGGGATCAGGAATCAGCCCCAGCATTTT.

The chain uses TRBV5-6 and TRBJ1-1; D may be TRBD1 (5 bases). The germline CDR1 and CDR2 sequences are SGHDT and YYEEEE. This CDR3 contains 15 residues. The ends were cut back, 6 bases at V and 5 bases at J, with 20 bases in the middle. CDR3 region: CASIKLIQGGTEAFF. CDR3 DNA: TGTGCCAGCATCAAACTGATCCAGGGTGGGACTGAAGCTTTCTTT.

The CDR3 DNA reads as TGTGCCTGGAGTGACAGGGGCACCGGGGAGCTGTTTTTT. This encodes CAWSDRGTGELFF. The rearrangement links TRBV30 to TRBJ2-2, with TRBD1 matching 7 bases. The trim removed 1 base at V and 4 bases at J, leaving 0 bases unmatched. This CDR3 has 13 amino acids. CDR1 is GTSNPN, CDR2 SVGIG, per germline (reference sequence).

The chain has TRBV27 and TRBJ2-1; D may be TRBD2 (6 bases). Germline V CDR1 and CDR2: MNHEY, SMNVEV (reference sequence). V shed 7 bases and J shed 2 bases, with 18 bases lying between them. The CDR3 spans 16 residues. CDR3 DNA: TGTGCCAGCATTAAGGTGGAGGGGACCCCCTACAATGAGCAGTTCTTC. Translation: CASIKVEGTPYNEQFF.

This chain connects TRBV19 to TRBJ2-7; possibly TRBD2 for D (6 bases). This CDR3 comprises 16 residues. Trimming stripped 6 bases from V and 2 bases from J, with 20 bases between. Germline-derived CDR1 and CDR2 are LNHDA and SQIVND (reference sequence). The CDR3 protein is CASRMSGGRETYEQYF. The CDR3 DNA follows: TGTGCCAGTAGGATGTCTGGGGGACGGGAGACCTACGAGCAGTACTTC.